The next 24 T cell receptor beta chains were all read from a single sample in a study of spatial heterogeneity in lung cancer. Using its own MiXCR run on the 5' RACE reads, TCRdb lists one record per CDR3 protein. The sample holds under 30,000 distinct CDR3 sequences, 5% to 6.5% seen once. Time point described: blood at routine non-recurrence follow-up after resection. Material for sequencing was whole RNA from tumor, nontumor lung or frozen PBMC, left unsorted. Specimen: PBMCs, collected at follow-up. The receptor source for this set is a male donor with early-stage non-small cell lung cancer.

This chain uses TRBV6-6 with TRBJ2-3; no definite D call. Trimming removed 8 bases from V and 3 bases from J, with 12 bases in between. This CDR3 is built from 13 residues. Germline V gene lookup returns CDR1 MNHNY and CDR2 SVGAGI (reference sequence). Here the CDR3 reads CASERVGTDTQYF. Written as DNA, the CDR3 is TGTGCCAGCGAAAGGGTAGGAACAGATACGCAGTATTTT.

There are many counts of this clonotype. CDR3 nucleotides: TGCGCCAGCAGTGATTCGACAGGGGGCAGTTCACCCCTCCACTTT. This translates into CASSDSTGGSSPLHF. The V call is TRBV5-1, the J call TRBJ1-6; 10 bases agree with TRBD1. With 5 bases clipped from V and 9 bases from J, the junction kept 8 bases outside the gene matches. The CDR3 has 15 amino acids. Germline V gene sequence: CDR1 SGHRS, CDR2 YFSETQ.

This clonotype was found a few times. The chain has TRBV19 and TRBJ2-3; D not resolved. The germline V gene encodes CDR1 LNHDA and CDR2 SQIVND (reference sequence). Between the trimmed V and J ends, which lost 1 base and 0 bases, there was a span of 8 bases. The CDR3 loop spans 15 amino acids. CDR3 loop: CASSIATVSTDTQYF. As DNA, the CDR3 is TGTGCCAGTAGTATAGCTACAGTAAGCACAGATACGCAGTATTTT.

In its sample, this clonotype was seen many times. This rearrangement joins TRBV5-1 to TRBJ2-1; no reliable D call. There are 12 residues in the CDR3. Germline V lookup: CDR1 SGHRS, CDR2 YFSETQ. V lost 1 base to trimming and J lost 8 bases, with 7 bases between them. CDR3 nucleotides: TGCGCCAGCAGCTTGCGGTTCGATGAGCAGTTCTTC. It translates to CASSLRFDEQFF.

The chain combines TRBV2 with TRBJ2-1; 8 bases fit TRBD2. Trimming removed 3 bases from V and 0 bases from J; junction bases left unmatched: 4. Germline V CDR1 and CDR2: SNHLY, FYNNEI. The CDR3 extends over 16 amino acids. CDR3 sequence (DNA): TGTGCCAGCAGTGAGGTGGCGGGGGGCTCCTACAATGAGCAGTTCTTC. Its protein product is CASSEVAGGSYNEQFF.

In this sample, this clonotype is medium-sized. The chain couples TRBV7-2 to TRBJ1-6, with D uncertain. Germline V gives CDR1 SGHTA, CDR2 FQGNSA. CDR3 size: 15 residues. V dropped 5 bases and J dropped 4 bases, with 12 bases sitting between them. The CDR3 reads CASSPATGYNSPLHF. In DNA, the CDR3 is TGTGCCAGCAGCCCTGCGACGGGGTATAATTCACCCCTCCACTTT. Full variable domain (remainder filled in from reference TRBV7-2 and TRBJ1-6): GAGVSQSPSNKVTEKGKDVELRCDPISGHTALYWYRQSLGQGLEFLIYFQGNSAPDKSGLPSDRFSAERTGGSVSTLTIQRTQQEDSAVYLCASSPATGYNSPLHFGNGTRLTVT.

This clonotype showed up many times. DNA for the CDR3: TGTGCCAGCGGCCAGAATATGGGCCGCTCCTACAATGAGCAGTTCTTC. This gives the protein CASGQNMGRSYNEQFF. The rearrangement uses TRBV28 and TRBJ2-1; D remains unclear. The V gene's germline CDR1 is MDHEN and CDR2 SYDVKM. There are 16 residues in the CDR3. Trimming took off 8 bases at V and 0 bases at J, with 17 bases between the two ends.

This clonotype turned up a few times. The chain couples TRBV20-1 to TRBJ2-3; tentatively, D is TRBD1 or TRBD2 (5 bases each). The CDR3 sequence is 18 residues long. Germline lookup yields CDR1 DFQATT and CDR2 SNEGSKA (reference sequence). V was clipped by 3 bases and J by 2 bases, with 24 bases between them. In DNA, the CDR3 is TGCAGTGCTAGGGGCCGAGGGTCCGGGACGGATTTCACAGATACGCAGTATTTT. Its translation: CSARGRGSGTDFTDTQYF.

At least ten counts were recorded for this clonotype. The CDR3 loop reads CASSLGQQETQYF. The CDR3 bases are TGTGCCAGCAGCTTAGGCCAACAAGAGACCCAGTACTTC. This chain joins TRBV7-2 and TRBJ2-5; D gene unclear. The ends were cut back, 1 base at V and 2 bases at J, with 5 bases in the middle. The CDR3 spans 13 residues. The germline CDR1 and CDR2 sequences are SGHTA and FQGNSA.

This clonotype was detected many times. The chain's CDR3 is CASSDPGTGLISGANVLTF. The CDR3 region has the DNA TGTGCCAGCAGCGATCCCGGGACAGGCCTTATCTCTGGGGCCAACGTCCTGACTTTC. This chain uses TRBV7-8 with TRBJ2-6; TRBD1 matches at 8 bases. With V trimmed by 5 bases and J by 0 bases, 12 bases remained unmatched. The CDR3 spans 19 residues. The germline V gene encodes CDR1 SGHVS and CDR2 FQNEAQ.

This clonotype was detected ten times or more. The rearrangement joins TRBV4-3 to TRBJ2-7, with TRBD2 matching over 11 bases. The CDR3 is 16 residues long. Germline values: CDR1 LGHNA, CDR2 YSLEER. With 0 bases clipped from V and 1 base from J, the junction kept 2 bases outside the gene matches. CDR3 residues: CASSQDRTSGSYEQYF. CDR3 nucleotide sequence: TGCGCCAGCAGCCAAGACCGGACTAGCGGGTCCTACGAGCAGTACTTC.

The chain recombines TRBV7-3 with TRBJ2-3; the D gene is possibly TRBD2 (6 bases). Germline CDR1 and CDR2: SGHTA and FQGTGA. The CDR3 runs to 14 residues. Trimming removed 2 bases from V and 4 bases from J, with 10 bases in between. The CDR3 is CASSLSAGSDTQYF. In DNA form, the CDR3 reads TGTGCCAGCAGCTTATCGGCGGGGTCAGATACGCAGTATTTT.

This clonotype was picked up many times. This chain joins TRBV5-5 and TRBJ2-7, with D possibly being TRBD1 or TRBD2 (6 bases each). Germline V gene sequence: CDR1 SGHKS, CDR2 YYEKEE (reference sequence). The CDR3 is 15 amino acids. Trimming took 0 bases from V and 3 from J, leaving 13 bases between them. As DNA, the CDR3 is TGTGCCAGCAGCTTGGAGGGGGGTCTGAGCTACGAGCAGTACGTC. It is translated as CASSLEGGLSYEQYV.

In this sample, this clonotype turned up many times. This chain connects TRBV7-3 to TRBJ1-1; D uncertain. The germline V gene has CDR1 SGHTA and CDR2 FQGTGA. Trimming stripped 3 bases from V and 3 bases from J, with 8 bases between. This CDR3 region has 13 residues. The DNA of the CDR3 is TGTGCCAGCAGCTTTTTGAGGGACACTGAAGCTTTCTTT. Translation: CASSFLRDTEAFF.

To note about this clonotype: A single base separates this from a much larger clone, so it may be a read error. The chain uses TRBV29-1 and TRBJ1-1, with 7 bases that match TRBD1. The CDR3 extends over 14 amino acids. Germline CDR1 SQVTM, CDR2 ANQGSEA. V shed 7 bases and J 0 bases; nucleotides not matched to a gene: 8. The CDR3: CSARTGGMNTEAFF. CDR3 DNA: TGCAGCGCCAGGACAGGAGGAATGAACACTGAAGCTTTCTTT.

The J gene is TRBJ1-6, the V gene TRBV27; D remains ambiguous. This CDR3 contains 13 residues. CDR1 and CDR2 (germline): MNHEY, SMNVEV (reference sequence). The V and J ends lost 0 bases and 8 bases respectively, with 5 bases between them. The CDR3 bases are TGTGCCAGCAGTTTATCTGGGTATTCACCCCTCCACTTT. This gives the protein CASSLSGYSPLHF.

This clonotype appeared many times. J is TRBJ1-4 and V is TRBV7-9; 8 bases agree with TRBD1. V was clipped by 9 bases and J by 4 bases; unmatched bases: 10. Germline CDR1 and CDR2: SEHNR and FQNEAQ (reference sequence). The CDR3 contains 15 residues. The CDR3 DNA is TGTGCCAGGGCGACAGGGGAAGATGGTAATGAAAAACTGTTTTTT. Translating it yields CARATGEDGNEKLFF.

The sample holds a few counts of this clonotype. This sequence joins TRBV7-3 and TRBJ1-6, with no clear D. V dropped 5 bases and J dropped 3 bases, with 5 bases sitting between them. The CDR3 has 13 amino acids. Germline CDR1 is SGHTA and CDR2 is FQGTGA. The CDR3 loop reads CASSLGYNSPLHF. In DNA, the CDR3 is TGTGCCAGCAGCCTTGGCTATAATTCACCCCTCCACTTT.

The CDR3 DNA reads TGTGCTAGTGGTTTGGGGACAGGGGATCAGCCCCAGCATTTT. Amino acids: CASGLGTGDQPQHF. The rearrangement links TRBV12-5 to TRBJ1-5, with TRBD1 matching over 9 bases. The CDR3 has 14 amino acids. Germline V CDR1 and CDR2: LGHNT, FRNRAP. Germline trimming cut 1 base from V and 5 bases from J; bases unmatched to any gene: 0.

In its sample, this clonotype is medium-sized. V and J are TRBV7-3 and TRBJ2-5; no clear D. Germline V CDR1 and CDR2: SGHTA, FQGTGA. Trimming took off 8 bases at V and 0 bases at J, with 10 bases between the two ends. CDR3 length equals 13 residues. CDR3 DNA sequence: TGTGCCAGCGCCCGGGCAGACCAAGAGACCCAGTACTTC. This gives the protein CASARADQETQYF.

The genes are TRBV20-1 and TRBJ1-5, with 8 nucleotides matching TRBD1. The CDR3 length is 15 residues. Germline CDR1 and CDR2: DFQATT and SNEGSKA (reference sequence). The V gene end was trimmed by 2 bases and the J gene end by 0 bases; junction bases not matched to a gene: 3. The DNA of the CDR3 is TGCAGTGCTAGATCGACAGGGGTTAGCAATCAGCCCCAGCATTTT. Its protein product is CSARSTGVSNQPQHF.

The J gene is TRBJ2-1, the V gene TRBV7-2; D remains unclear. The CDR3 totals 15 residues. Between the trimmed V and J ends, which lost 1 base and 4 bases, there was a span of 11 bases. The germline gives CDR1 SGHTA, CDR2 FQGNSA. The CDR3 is CASSLVSASYNEQFF. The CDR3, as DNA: TGTGCCAGCAGCTTAGTAAGCGCCTCTTACAATGAGCAGTTCTTC.

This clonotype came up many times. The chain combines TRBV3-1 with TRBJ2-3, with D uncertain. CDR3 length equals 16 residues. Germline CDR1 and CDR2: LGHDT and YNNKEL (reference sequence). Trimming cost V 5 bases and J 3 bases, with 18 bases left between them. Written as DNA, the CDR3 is TGTGCCAGCAGCTCCTTATCGAAAGCCATAACAGATACGCAGTATTTT. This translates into CASSSLSKAITDTQYF.

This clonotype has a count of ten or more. In DNA form, the CDR3 reads TGTGCCAGCAGCCCAAGGACTAGCGGGAGCACAGATACGCAGTATTTT. This encodes CASSPRTSGSTDTQYF. The chain combines TRBV7-2 with TRBJ2-3; 11 bases align to TRBD2. Unmatched junction bases numbered 4, after V lost 5 bases and J lost 0 bases. The CDR3 totals 16 residues. Per the germline V gene, CDR1 is SGHTA and CDR2 is FQGNSA.